The T cell receptor (beta chain) described here comes from a study of post-analysis software for immune sequencing data. As for the study in general: Both relapsing-remitting and secondary progressive multiple sclerosis featured among the disease courses, as did progressive-relapsing multiple sclerosis. Study observations and caveats: A handful of TRBV segments were significantly more frequent in patients than in controls. TRBV5-6, TRBV5-1 and TRBV20-1 were among these segments. Samples from one preparation batch, clustered by F measure, grouped strongly together. When compared against controls, multiple sclerosis patients showed significantly lower normalized Chao1 diversity.

Libraries were made from TCR beta cDNA, and they carried unique molecular identifiers. A population of about 0.95 to 11 million T cells gave rise to about half a million cDNA molecules. A single record per CDR3 protein comes from TCRdb applying MiXCR to the PCR reads. The table lists hundreds of thousands of distinct CDR3 sequences, 44% of them singletons. This clonotype was counted between two and nine times. Its matching antigen is unknown. Trimming took 0 bases from V and 0 from J, leaving 7 bases between them. The CDR3 is made up of 16 amino acids. Germline V gives CDR1 SGHRS, CDR2 YFSETQ. The receptor was isolated from a girl aged 10-17 years with multiple sclerosis. The sample comprised blood. The chain uses TRBV5-1 and TRBJ2-6; D gene unclear. The DNA for the CDR3 is TGCGCCAGCAGCTTGGTGGGGAACTCTGGGGCCAACGTCCTGACTTTC. Translation gives CASSLVGNSGANVLTF.